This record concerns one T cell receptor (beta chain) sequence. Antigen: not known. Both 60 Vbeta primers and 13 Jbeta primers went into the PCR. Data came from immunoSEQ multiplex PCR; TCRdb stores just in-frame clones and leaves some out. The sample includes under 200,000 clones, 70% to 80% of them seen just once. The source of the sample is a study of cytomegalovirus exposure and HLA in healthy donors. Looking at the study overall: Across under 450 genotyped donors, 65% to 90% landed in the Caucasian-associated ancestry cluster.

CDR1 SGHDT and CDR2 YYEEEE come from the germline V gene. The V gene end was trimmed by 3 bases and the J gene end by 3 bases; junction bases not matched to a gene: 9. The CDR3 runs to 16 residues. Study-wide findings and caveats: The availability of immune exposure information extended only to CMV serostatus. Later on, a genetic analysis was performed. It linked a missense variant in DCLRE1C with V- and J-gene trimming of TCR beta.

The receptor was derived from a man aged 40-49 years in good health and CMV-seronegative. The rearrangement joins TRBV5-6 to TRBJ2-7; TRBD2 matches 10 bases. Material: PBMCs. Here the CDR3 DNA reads TGTGCCAGCAGCTGGACGACTAGCGGGTCCTTCTACGAGCAGTACTTC. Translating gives CASSWTTSGSFYEQYF.